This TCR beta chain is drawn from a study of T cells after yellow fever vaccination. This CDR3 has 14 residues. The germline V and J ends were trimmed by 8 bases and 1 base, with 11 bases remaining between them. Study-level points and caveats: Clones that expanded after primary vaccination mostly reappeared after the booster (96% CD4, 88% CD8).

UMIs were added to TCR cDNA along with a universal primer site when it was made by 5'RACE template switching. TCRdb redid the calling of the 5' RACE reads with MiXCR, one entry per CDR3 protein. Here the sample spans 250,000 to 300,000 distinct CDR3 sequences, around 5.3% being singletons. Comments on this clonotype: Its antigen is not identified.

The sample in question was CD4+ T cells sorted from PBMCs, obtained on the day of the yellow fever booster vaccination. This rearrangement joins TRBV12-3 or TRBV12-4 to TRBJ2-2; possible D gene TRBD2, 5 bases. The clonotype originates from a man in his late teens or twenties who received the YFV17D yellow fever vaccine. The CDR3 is CASARTLNTGELFF. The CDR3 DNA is TGTGCCAGCGCAAGGACTTTGAACACCGGGGAGCTGTTTTTT.